This is a list of T cell receptor beta chains from one sample in a study of blood T cell repertoires in COVID-19. Clones were read by immunoSEQ multiplex PCR, and TCRdb kept only the in-frame ones, dropping some. The sample shows about 220,000 clones, 84% of them seen only once. Sequencing was performed on PBMCs or T cells enriched from blood (not recorded which). These TCRs come from a woman aged 40-49 years who had recovered from COVID-19. The CDR3 runs from the conserved cysteine through the conserved F or W. Each record gives: V gene, clone size, D gene, J gene, CDR3 DNA, CDR3 protein. The D gene is left open where the match is weak. Expanded clones get a size class; other rows say once, few or many, or leave the size out.

v_call: TRBV13
clone_size: .
d_call: .
j_call: TRBJ2-2
cdr3_nt: TGTGCCAGCAGCCAAGACGGAGTGCTGTTTTTT
cdr3_aa: CASSQDGVLFF

v_call: TRBV18
clone_size: .
d_call: .
j_call: TRBJ1-1
cdr3_nt: TGTGCCAGCTCACCCGACAGATTAAACACTGAAGCTTTCTTT
cdr3_aa: CASSPDRLNTEAFF

v_call: TRBV10-3
clone_size: .
d_call: .
j_call: TRBJ1-2
cdr3_nt: TGTGCCATCAGTGAGGGCGGGCAAGGCTACACCTTC
cdr3_aa: CAISEGGQGYTF

v_call: TRBV11-3
clone_size: .
d_call: .
j_call: TRBJ1-1
cdr3_nt: TGTGCCAGCAGCTTAGATCGGGGGAGCACTGAAGCTTTCTTT
cdr3_aa: CASSLDRGSTEAFF

v_call: TRBV7-9
clone_size: .
d_call: .
j_call: TRBJ2-7
cdr3_nt: TGTGCCAGCAGCAAGGACGGGACCTACGAGCAGTACTTC
cdr3_aa: CASSKDGTYEQYF

v_call: TRBV30
clone_size: .
d_call: .
j_call: TRBJ1-3
cdr3_nt: TGTGCCTGGAGCGCCGGGAGGATGGAAAACACCATATATTTT
cdr3_aa: CAWSAGRMENTIYF

v_call: TRBV6-5
clone_size: .
d_call: .
j_call: TRBJ1-1
cdr3_nt: TGTGCCAGCAGTTACTCGAGGAGGGTTAACACTGAAGCTTTCTTT
cdr3_aa: CASSYSRRVNTEAFF

v_call: TRBV5-4
clone_size: .
d_call: TRBD2
j_call: TRBJ2-1
cdr3_nt: TGTGCCAGCAGCCCTAAGACTAGCGGGTACAATGAGCAGTTCTTC
cdr3_aa: CASSPKTSGYNEQFF

v_call: TRBV12-3/TRBV12-4
clone_size: .
d_call: .
j_call: TRBJ2-1
cdr3_nt: TGTGCCACTAGATTTTCGAATGAGCAGTTCTTC
cdr3_aa: CATRFSNEQFF

v_call: TRBV28
clone_size: once
d_call: TRBD1
j_call: TRBJ1-5
cdr3_nt: TGTGCCAGCAGTCCCGGACAGGGAGGTCAGCCCCAGCATTTT
cdr3_aa: CASSPGQGGQPQHF

v_call: TRBV2
clone_size: .
d_call: .
j_call: TRBJ1-2
cdr3_nt: TGTGCCAGCAGTAATACAAGGGAGCTCTATGGCTACACCTTC
cdr3_aa: CASSNTRELYGYTF

v_call: TRBV18
clone_size: .
d_call: .
j_call: TRBJ1-5
cdr3_nt: TGTGCTTCTAGGGGGAAGCCCCAGCATTTT
cdr3_aa: CASRGKPQHF

v_call: TRBV7-2
clone_size: few
d_call: .
j_call: TRBJ1-5
cdr3_nt: TGTGCCAGCAGCTTCGGGGGGGGTCAGGAGCCCCAGCATTTT
cdr3_aa: CASSFGGGQEPQHF

v_call: TRBV10-1
clone_size: .
d_call: .
j_call: TRBJ1-1
cdr3_nt: TGCGCCAGCAGGGGGCCGAAACCTGAAGCTTTCTTT
cdr3_aa: CASRGPKPEAFF

v_call: TRBV5-6
clone_size: .
d_call: .
j_call: TRBJ2-5
cdr3_nt: TGTGCCAGCAGCTTAGGAGGGAATGGGCAAGAGACCCAGTACTTC
cdr3_aa: CASSLGGNGQETQYF

v_call: TRBV21-1
clone_size: .
d_call: .
j_call: TRBJ1-1
cdr3_nt: TGTGCCAGCAGCACCCAGGACAGTATCATTGCTAAAGCTTTCTTT
cdr3_aa: CASSTQDSIIAKAFF

v_call: TRBV4-2
clone_size: .
d_call: .
j_call: TRBJ1-1
cdr3_nt: TGTGCCAGCAGCCGCGAAAAAACAGGGTATGAAGCTTTCTTT
cdr3_aa: CASSREKTGYEAFF

v_call: TRBV3-1/TRBV3-2
clone_size: .
d_call: TRBD1
j_call: TRBJ1-2
cdr3_nt: TGTGCCAGCAGCCACCGGGACAGGTCGGATGGCTACACCTTC
cdr3_aa: CASSHRDRSDGYTF

v_call: TRBV30
clone_size: .
d_call: .
j_call: TRBJ2-7
cdr3_nt: TGTGCCTGGAGTGTAGGAGGCGGGCTTTACGAGCAGTACTTC
cdr3_aa: CAWSVGGGLYEQYF

v_call: TRBV2
clone_size: .
d_call: TRBD1
j_call: TRBJ2-3
cdr3_nt: TGTGCCAGCAGGGGGGACAGAAGCACAGATACGCAGTATTTT
cdr3_aa: CASRGDRSTDTQYF

v_call: TRBV28
clone_size: .
d_call: TRBD1
j_call: TRBJ1-2
cdr3_nt: TGTGCCAGCATCCCATTACCCGGGACAGGGAAACCCTATGGCTACACCTTC
cdr3_aa: CASIPLPGTGKPYGYTF

v_call: TRBV18
clone_size: .
d_call: .
j_call: TRBJ1-1
cdr3_nt: TGTGCCAGCTCACCACGATCGTCGGGGGACACTGAAGCTTTCTTT
cdr3_aa: CASSPRSSGDTEAFF

v_call: TRBV27
clone_size: .
d_call: TRBD1
j_call: TRBJ1-1
cdr3_nt: TGTGCCAGCAGCCGAGGGACAGGGTTAGGGACTGAAGCTTTCTTT
cdr3_aa: CASSRGTGLGTEAFF

v_call: TRBV28
clone_size: .
d_call: TRBD1
j_call: TRBJ1-5
cdr3_nt: TGTGCCAGCAGTTTCTTGGGACAGGGGGGCAATCAGCCCCAGCATTTT
cdr3_aa: CASSFLGQGGNQPQHF

v_call: TRBV2
clone_size: .
d_call: TRBD1
j_call: TRBJ1-6
cdr3_nt: TGTGCCAGCAGTAGGGACAGGGGGAATTCACCCCTCCACTTT
cdr3_aa: CASSRDRGNSPLHF